The 27 T cell receptor beta chains below were found in one sample sequenced in a study of Ad26.COV2.S vaccination and SARS-CoV-2 variants. Here immunoSEQ multiplex PCR was the method, and the copy in TCRdb shows in-frame clones only, minus some. This table holds a few hundred thousand clones, about 93% found once. Described treatment: about 20 received Ad26.COV2.S at low or high dose, single or two shots; roughly five received placebo; per-sample allocation not given. Collection of samples fell on day 63 after the first vaccine or placebo injection. The sequenced sample was peripheral blood, obtained in a trial of Ad26.COV2.S vaccine versus placebo. All receptors come from a person between 18 and 60 years old who received the Ad26.COV2.S COVID-19 vaccine or a placebo.

The V and J genes are TRBV5-6 and TRBJ2-3; 11 bases line up with TRBD2. The CDR3 is 16 amino acids. In germline, CDR1 is SGHDT, CDR2 YYEEEE. The V gene end was trimmed by 0 bases and the J gene end by 4 bases; junction bases not matched to a gene: 4. The CDR3 is CASSLVSGRAADTQYF. CDR3 DNA: TGTGCCAGCAGCTTGGTTAGCGGGAGGGCCGCAGATACGCAGTATTTT.

In its sample, this clone was seen once. The chain combines TRBV2 with TRBJ2-1; 7 bases agree with TRBD2. V shed 3 bases, J shed 7 bases, and the junction held 9 bases outside the gene matches. Germline CDR1 is SNHLY and CDR2 is FYNNEI. This CDR3 has 15 amino acids. CDR3 coding DNA: TGTGCCAGCAGTGATGGGACTACGGTAGTTAATGAGCAGTTCTTC. Translation: CASSDGTTVVNEQFF.

The chain recombines TRBV7-8 with TRBJ1-6; D is unresolved. The V and J ends lost 1 base and 0 bases respectively, with 10 bases between them. Germline values: CDR1 SGHVS, CDR2 FQNEAQ. This CDR3 comprises 17 residues. The CDR3 is CASSLVGQSSYNSPLHF. In nucleotides, the CDR3 is TGTGCCAGCAGCTTAGTTGGCCAGAGCTCCTATAATTCACCCCTCCACTTT.

V gene TRBV3-1 (or the pseudogene TRBV3-2) combines with J gene TRBJ1-2; TRBD1 might be the D (5 bases). With 2 bases removed from V and 8 bases from J, the gap between germline ends came to 18 bases. Per germline, CDR1 LGHDT and CDR2 YNNKEL (reference sequence). This CDR3 spans 15 amino acids. CDR3 nucleotides: TGTGCCAGCAGCCAACCCCCTGGGGGGGTTGGAGGCTACACCTTC. Translated: CASSQPPGGVGGYTF.

V is TRBV5-5 and J is TRBJ2-2; 10 bases map to TRBD1. Germline CDR1 reads SGHKS; CDR2 reads YYEKEE (reference sequence). The CDR3 spans 15 residues. V was pared by 0 bases and J by 4 bases, with 0 bases of the junction left unmatched. The CDR3: CASSLGQGATGELFF. The CDR3 bases are TGTGCCAGCAGCTTGGGACAGGGGGCCACCGGGGAGCTGTTTTTT.

In its sample, this clone was seen once. V usage is TRBV6-2 or TRBV6-3 and J usage is TRBJ2-3; D is unclear. Trimming removed 4 bases at V and 7 bases at J, with 9 bases between. The CDR3 consists of 12 residues. The germline CDR1 and CDR2 sequences are MNHEY and SVGEGT. The CDR3 DNA follows: TGTGCCAGCAGTTCACCGACGAATACGCAGTATTTT. Its translation is CASSSPTNTQYF.

The chain is built from TRBV19 and TRBJ1-1; D perhaps matches TRBD1 (5 bases). Germline values: CDR1 LNHDA, CDR2 SQIVND (reference sequence). The CDR3 extends over 14 amino acids. V was clipped by 8 bases and J by 3 bases, with 16 bases between them. The CDR3 loop is CASGDGTYYTEAFF. In DNA form, the CDR3 reads TGTGCCAGTGGGGACGGAACTTACTACACTGAAGCTTTCTTT. Supplemented by reference TRBV19 and TRBJ1-1, the full variable domain reads DGGITQSPKYLFRKEGQNVTLSCEQNLNHDAMYWYRQDPGQGLRLIYYSQIVNDFQKGDIAEGYSVSREKKESFPLTVTSAQKNPTAFYLCASGDGTYYTEAFFGQGTRLTVV.

The rearrangement joins TRBV10-3 to TRBJ1-4, with D possibly being TRBD1 (5 bases). The CDR3 is 14 amino acids. CDR1 is ENHRY, CDR2 SYGVKD, per germline. The V and J ends lost 3 bases and 8 bases respectively, with 13 bases between them. The CDR3, as DNA: TGTGCCATCAGTGATATGGGACTCCAAGAAAAACTGTTTTTT. The encoded protein is CAISDMGLQEKLFF.

This chain uses TRBV5-1 with TRBJ2-6; no reliable D call. The germline gives CDR1 SGHRS, CDR2 YFSETQ. CDR3 length equals 15 residues. Deletions cut 3 bases from V and 2 bases from J, with 9 bases between. In nucleotides, the CDR3 is TGCGCCAGCAGCTGGGCCGCAGCTGGGGCCAACGTCCTGACTTTC. Its protein product is CASSWAAAGANVLTF.

The chain has TRBV5-4 and TRBJ2-7; D might be TRBD1 or TRBD2, each matching 5 bases. The germline V and J ends were trimmed by 4 bases and 3 bases, with 11 bases remaining between them. Germline CDR1 and CDR2: SGHNT and YYREEE (reference sequence). CDR3 length: 13 residues. The CDR3 coding sequence is TGTGCCAGCAGCCCCGGGGCTGTCTACGAGCAGTACTTC. As protein: CASSPGAVYEQYF.

CDR3 coding DNA: TGTGCCAGCAGCCAAGTAAGCGGGGCCACAGATACGCAGTATTTT. It yields the protein CASSQVSGATDTQYF. V usage is TRBV14 and J usage is TRBJ2-3; 7 positions agree with TRBD2. Trimming cost V 1 base and J 2 bases; bases outside gene matches: 3. CDR1 SGHDN and CDR2 FVKESK come from the germline V gene. This CDR3 is 15 amino acids long.

A remark on this clone: Other DNA variants within this sample encode the same CDR3. CDR3 sequence: CSARRETQYF. Here the CDR3 DNA reads TGCAGTGCTAGAAGGGAGACCCAGTACTTC. The rearrangement uses TRBV20-1 and TRBJ2-5; D gene ambiguous. V lost 2 bases, J lost 5 bases, and 3 bases lay in between. The CDR3 contains 10 residues. Germline CDR1 DFQATT, CDR2 SNEGSKA (reference sequence).

This chain joins TRBV21-1 and TRBJ2-3; TRBD2, the D gene given by the table, was not confirmed from the DNA. TRBV21-1 is a documented pseudogene. This CDR3 contains 13 residues. CDR3 nucleotides: TGTGCCAGTATCGGCGACTGCACAGATACGCAGTATTTT. Its translation: CASIGDCTDTQYF.

The chain carries TRBV11-2 and TRBJ2-1; 8 nucleotides agree with TRBD2. Per the germline V gene, CDR1 is SGHAT and CDR2 is FQNNGV. Unmatched junction bases numbered 5, after V lost 5 bases and J lost 5 bases. The CDR3 sequence is 14 residues long. This CDR3 is CASSGGGTHNEQFF. The CDR3 nucleotides read TGTGCCAGCAGCGGCGGGGGGACGCACAATGAGCAGTTCTTC.

The chain is built from TRBV18 and TRBJ2-7; D may match TRBD1 or TRBD2 (6 bases each). Trimming removed 3 bases from V and 8 bases from J, with 20 bases in between. The germline V gene encodes CDR1 KGHSH and CDR2 LQKENI. This CDR3 has 15 residues. In DNA, the CDR3 is TGTGCCAGCTCACCCACAGGGACGGGAGCTGCCCAGCAGTACTTC. This encodes CASSPTGTGAAQQYF.

This clone has just a few counts. J is TRBJ2-7 and V is TRBV15, with no clear D. Germline V CDR1 and CDR2: LNHNV, YYDKDF (reference sequence). Trimming pared 0 bases from V and 5 bases from J, leaving 11 bases between. The CDR3 is 14 amino acids. The chain's CDR3 is CATSRDSVGDEQYF. In DNA, the CDR3 is TGTGCCACCAGCAGAGATTCCGTTGGGGACGAGCAGTACTTC.

Details on this clone: This sample includes further DNA sequences coding for the same CDR3. The gene calls are TRBV9 and TRBJ2-2, with a tentative D call TRBD1 (5 bases). V lost 2 bases, J lost 5 bases, and 10 bases lay in between. CDR3 length: 14 residues. Germline V gene lookup returns CDR1 SGDLS and CDR2 YYNGEE. The CDR3 reads CASSVQGGTGELFF. The DNA for the CDR3 is TGTGCCAGCAGCGTGCAGGGTGGAACCGGGGAGCTGTTTTTT.

J is TRBJ1-6 and V is TRBV18; a weak D match, TRBD1 (6 bases). This CDR3 contains 15 residues. V lost 6 bases, J lost 10 bases, and 19 bases lay in between. CDR1 KGHSH and CDR2 LQKENI come from the germline V gene. DNA for the CDR3: TGTGCCAGCTCCCGATTGGACAGTGGCAACTCACCCCTCCACTTT. This encodes CASSRLDSGNSPLHF.

The CDR3 DNA reads as TGTGCCAGCAGCCAGTGGACAGCCAGTGGCTACACCTTC. It yields the protein CASSQWTASGYTF. The V call is TRBV14, the J call TRBJ1-2; weak D call: TRBD1 (6 bases). The germline gives CDR1 SGHDN, CDR2 FVKESK. Trimming left V 3 bases short and J 7 bases short, with 12 bases between. The CDR3 totals 13 residues.

This clone was counted once. The chain employs TRBV5-1 and TRBJ2-5; no clear D gene. The CDR3 contains 15 residues. V shed 4 bases and J shed 3 bases, with 16 bases lying between them. The germline V gene encodes CDR1 SGHRS and CDR2 YFSETQ. The CDR3 DNA follows: TGCGCCAGCAGCGATGTAACAGTAGGGAAAGAGACCCAGTACTTC. Amino acids: CASSDVTVGKETQYF. Filled out from reference TRBV5-1 and TRBJ2-5, the complete variable domain reads KAGVTQTPRYLIKTRGQQVTLSCSPISGHRSVSWYQQTPGQGLQFLFEYFSETQRNKGNFPGRFSGRQFSNSRSEMNVSTLELGDSALYLCASSDVTVGKETQYFGPGTRLLVL.

CDR3 nucleotides: TGTGCCAGCAGTTTTTGGCAGGGGTCAGCTTTCTTT. Translated, it gives CASSFWQGSAFF. V is TRBV12-3 or TRBV12-4 and J is TRBJ1-1, with a tentative D call TRBD1 (6 bases). The CDR3 has 12 amino acids. With 3 bases removed from V and 10 bases from J, the gap between germline ends came to 12 bases.

The chain carries TRBV7-9 and TRBJ2-1, with TRBD2 as a possible D gene (6 bases). Trimming removed 5 bases at V and 2 bases at J, with 25 bases between. CDR1 is SEHNR, CDR2 FQNEAQ, per germline (reference sequence). The CDR3 extends over 19 amino acids. The CDR3 here is CASSLPQKGRRGAYNEQFF. CDR3 coding DNA: TGTGCCAGCAGCCTACCACAGAAGGGGCGGCGGGGCGCCTACAATGAGCAGTTCTTC.

As concerns this clone: The same CDR3 is also encoded by other DNA sequences in this sample. The J gene is TRBJ2-1, the V gene TRBV4-3, with 9 bases lining up with TRBD2. The CDR3 contains 15 residues. The germline gives CDR1 LGHNA, CDR2 YSLEER. Unmatched junction bases numbered 2, after V lost 1 base and J lost 4 bases. Written as DNA, the CDR3 is TGCGCCAGCAGCCAAGCGCTAGCGGGATACAATGAGCAGTTCTTC. Protein product: CASSQALAGYNEQFF.

This clone was recorded a few times. The V gene is TRBV7-9, the J gene TRBJ1-3, with a weak D call TRBD1 (6 bases). Trimming left V 5 bases short and J 6 bases short, with 11 bases between. The CDR3 length is 13 residues. In germline, CDR1 is SEHNR, CDR2 FQNEAQ (reference sequence). This CDR3 is CASSRTEVNTIYF. The CDR3 nucleotides read TGTGCCAGCAGCCGGACAGAGGTAAACACCATATATTTT.

This chain links TRBV3-1 (or the pseudogene TRBV3-2) with TRBJ2-7, with D possibly matching TRBD2 (5 bases). The V end lost 7 bases, the J end lost 6 bases, and 13 bases lay between the germline ends. Germline CDR1 LGHDT, CDR2 YNNKEL (reference sequence). The CDR3 extends over 12 amino acids. CDR3 bases: TGTGCCAGCACCTTCGCCGAGGGCGAGCAGTACTTC. It is translated as CASTFAEGEQYF.

The gene calls are TRBV15 and TRBJ2-7; D is possibly TRBD1 or TRBD2 (5 bases each). The germline gives CDR1 LNHNV, CDR2 YYDKDF (reference sequence). The CDR3 has 16 amino acids. V was pared by 3 bases and J by 6 bases, with 21 bases between. For the CDR3, the DNA is TGTGCCACCAGCAGCGCCGTATTGGGGTGGGACGGCGAGCAGTACTTC. Translating it yields CATSSAVLGWDGEQYF.

The J gene is TRBJ2-5, the V gene TRBV25-1; no clear D. The CDR3 covers 13 residues. The germline V gene has CDR1 MGHDK and CDR2 SYGVNS. The germline V and J ends were trimmed by 2 bases and 2 bases, with 6 bases remaining between them. This chain's CDR3 is CASSERQQETQYF. The CDR3 coding sequence is TGTGCCAGCAGTGAACGGCAGCAAGAGACCCAGTACTTC.